What follows describes a single T cell receptor beta chain. The antigen it recognizes is unknown. Base-call qualities are not available, and no considerably larger clone is one nucleotide away. For TCR beta library preparation, about 2.2 micrograms of genomic DNA was extracted from cryopreserved PBMCs. Longitudinal blood samples from CLL patients on ibrutinib monotherapy were analyzed using high-throughput TCR beta sequencing. The patients took part in an open-label, single-center phase 2 trial of ibrutinib monotherapy. The goal of deep resolution MiSeq sequencing was a depth between 1 in 1 million and 1 in 200,000 T cells, and coverage averaged 10x per clonotype. The immunoSEQ hsTCRB Kit was used to generate TCR beta libraries. The paper's processing steps were these. The data were analyzed with ImmunoSEQ Analyzer and ImmunoSEQ Data Assistant, and V, D and J gene assignments followed IMGT definitions. Clonality, with values ranging from 0 to 1, was calculated as one minus the normalized Shannon entropy of productive rearrangement frequencies. Only overrepresented clonotypes making up at least 0.05% of each patient's repertoire were included in the public clonotype analysis. Some 14 age-matched healthy donor repertoires from immuneACCESS served as clonality controls. This is the immuneACCESS table as TCRdb keeps it, with only in-frame sequences that have V and J called. A part of the clones is gone; compared with another copy, unresolved V genes explain less than half, and the rest is unexplained. V and J calls plus clone size are reproduced from that table; the DNA served to infer D and trimming. This sample gives about 15,000 clones in total; less than 55% of them show up just once. In total, the top ten clones hold about 34% of the sample.

The V end loses 3 bases and the J end loses 0 bases, and a stretch of 10 bases separates them. The CDR3 contains 15 residues, cysteine and phenylalanine counted. The only DNA kept is the CDR3, 45 bases in frame from the first base. CDR1 and CDR2 are read off the germline V gene as SGDLS and YYNGEE. The data were obtained in a study of cytotoxic CD8 clonotypes in ibrutinib-treated CLL (dated by TCRdb to the early 2020s). About the full investigation: The cohort was composed of some ten relapsed/refractory and 15 treatment-naive patients; IGHV unmutated status was identified in under 18 patients. Partial responses were observed in some 24 patients and complete responses in 2; after a median follow-up of around 68 months, remission was maintained in 14 patients and progression was observed in approximately twelve. Response samples were taken after a median of approximately a year on treatment, ranging from about 6 to 36 months. On average, each sample yielded around 250,000 productive templates and roughly 95,000 productive rearrangements. Longitudinal samples were available for about 30% of the roughly 90 trial participants. Cryopreserved peripheral blood mononuclear cells were collected at three points: before therapy, at response, and at either sustained remission or disease progression. Every sample from remission and from progressive disease was obtained while the patients were still on ibrutinib.

Overall results and qualifications from the work: Public clonotypes were rare and either shrank or stayed stable during treatment, and the rise in clonality at ibrutinib response reflected expansion of private clonotypes. Lymph node repertoires were not examined, and the timing of sampling was not matched between patients in sustained remission and those whose disease progressed. Baseline clonality was found to be higher than that of age-matched healthy donors and was strongly correlated with circulating CD8+ T-cell counts. Clonality rose at ibrutinib response, remained stable during sustained remission, and dropped back toward baseline at progression.

Recombination joined TRBV9 with TRBJ1-3, with no D gene named confidently. The origin of this receptor is a human donor with chronic lymphocytic leukemia. The source material was PBMCs, sampled at an approximately 26-month disease-progression time point, from a patient treated with ibrutinib. CDR3 sequence: CASSDQGYSGNTIYF. The nucleotide sequence is given as TGTGCCAGCAGCGATCAAGGGTACTCTGGAAACACCATATATTTT.